The T cell receptor (beta chain) under discussion was sequenced for a study of CD8+ T cells in alopecia areata. The study's findings and limits: An increase in clonality over normal scalp was evident in lesional scalp, especially alopecia totalis/universalis. Scalp samples also yield sequences of resident alphabeta T cells from normal skin. Possibly because of HLA-related factors, TCR sharing was less clear across patients than in mice.

Sorted populations comprised CD4+ and CD8+ T cells obtained from PBMCs. Isolated RNA was reverse transcribed into cDNA used as the sequencing template. Assay used: immunoSEQ multiplex PCR; TCRdb lists only in-frame clones, some missing. The table includes around 150,000 clones, around two thirds detected once. This clone has just a few counts. Its antigen is not identified. V was shortened by 6 bases and J by 2 bases, with 5 bases between the two germline ends. CDR1 and CDR2 from the germline V gene are SQVTM and ANQGSEA. This CDR3 contains 11 residues. The TCR sequence derives from a human donor in good health. This chain uses TRBV29-1 with TRBJ1-3; D is unclear. The sample consisted of CD8+ T cells sorted from blood. DNA for the CDR3: TGCAGCGTCCTGGCTGGAAACACCATATATTTT. Protein sequence: CSVLAGNTIYF. The full variable domain, rest sourced from reference TRBV29-1 and TRBJ1-3, is SAVISQKPSRDICQRGTSLTIQCQVDSQVTMMFWYRQQPGQSLTLIATANQGSEATYESGFVIDKFPISRPNLTFSTLTVSNMSPEDSSIYLCSVLAGNTIYFGEGSWLTVV.